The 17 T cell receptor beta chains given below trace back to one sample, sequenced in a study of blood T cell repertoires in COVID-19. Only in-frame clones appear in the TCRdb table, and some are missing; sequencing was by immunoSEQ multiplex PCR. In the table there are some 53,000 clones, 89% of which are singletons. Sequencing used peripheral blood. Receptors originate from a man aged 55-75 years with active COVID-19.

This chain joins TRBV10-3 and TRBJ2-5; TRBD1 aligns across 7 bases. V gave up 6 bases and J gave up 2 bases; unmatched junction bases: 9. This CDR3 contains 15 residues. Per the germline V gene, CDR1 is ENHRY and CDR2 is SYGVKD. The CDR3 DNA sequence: TGTGCCATCAGCCAAACGACAGGGATTCAAGAGACCCAGTACTTC. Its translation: CAISQTTGIQETQYF.

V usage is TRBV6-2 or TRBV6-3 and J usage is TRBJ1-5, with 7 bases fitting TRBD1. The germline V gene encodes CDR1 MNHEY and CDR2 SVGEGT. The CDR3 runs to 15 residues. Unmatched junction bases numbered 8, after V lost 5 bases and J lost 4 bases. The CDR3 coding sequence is TGTGCCAGCAGTGCCGGACAGGCAACAAATCAGCCCCAGCATTTT. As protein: CASSAGQATNQPQHF.

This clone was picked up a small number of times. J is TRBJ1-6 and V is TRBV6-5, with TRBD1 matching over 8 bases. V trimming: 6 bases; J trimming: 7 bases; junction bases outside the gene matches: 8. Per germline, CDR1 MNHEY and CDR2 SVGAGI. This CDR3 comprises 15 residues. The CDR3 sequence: CASRRTGTTNSPLHF. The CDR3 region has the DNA TGTGCCAGCAGGCGGACAGGGACTACGAATTCACCCCTCCACTTT.

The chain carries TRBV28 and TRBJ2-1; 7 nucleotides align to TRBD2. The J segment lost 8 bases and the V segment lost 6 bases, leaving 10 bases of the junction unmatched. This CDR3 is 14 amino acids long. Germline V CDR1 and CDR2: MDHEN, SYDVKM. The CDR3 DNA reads TGTGCCAGCAGATCGGGCGGGAGCATCTATGAGCAGTTCTTC. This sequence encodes CASRSGGSIYEQFF.

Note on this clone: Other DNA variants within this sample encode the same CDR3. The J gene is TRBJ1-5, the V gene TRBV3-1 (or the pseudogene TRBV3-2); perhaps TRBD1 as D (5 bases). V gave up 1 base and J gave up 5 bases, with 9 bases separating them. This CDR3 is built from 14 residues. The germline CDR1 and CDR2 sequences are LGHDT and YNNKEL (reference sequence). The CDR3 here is CASSQVPGDQPQHF. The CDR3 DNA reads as TGTGCCAGCAGCCAAGTTCCGGGGGATCAGCCCCAGCATTTT.

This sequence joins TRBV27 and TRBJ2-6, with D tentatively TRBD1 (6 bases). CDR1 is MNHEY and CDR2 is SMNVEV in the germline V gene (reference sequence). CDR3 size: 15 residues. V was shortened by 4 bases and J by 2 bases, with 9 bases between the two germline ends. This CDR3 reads CASSSPGAGANVLTF. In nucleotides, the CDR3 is TGTGCCAGCAGTTCGCCAGGGGCTGGGGCCAACGTCCTGACTTTC.

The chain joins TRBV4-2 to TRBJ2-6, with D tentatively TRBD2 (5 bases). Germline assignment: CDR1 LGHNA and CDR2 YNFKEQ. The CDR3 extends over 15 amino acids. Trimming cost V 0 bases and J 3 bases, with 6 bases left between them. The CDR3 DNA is TGTGCCAGCAGCCAAGAGAGGGTTGGGGCCAACGTCCTGACTTTC. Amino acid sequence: CASSQERVGANVLTF.

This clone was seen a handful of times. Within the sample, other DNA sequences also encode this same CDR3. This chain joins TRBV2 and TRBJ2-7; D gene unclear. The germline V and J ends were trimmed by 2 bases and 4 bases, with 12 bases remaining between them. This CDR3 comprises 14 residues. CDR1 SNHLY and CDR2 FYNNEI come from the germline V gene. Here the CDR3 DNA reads TGTGCCAGCAGTGAACGCAGAGGCCCTTACGAGCAGTACTTC. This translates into CASSERRGPYEQYF.

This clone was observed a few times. The chain's CDR3 is CASSYRAGVGSGEQFF. For the CDR3, the DNA is TGTGCCAGCAGTTACCGAGCGGGAGTAGGTTCAGGAGAGCAGTTCTTC. The chain employs TRBV6-2 or TRBV6-3 and TRBJ2-1, with 8 bases lining up with TRBD2. The ends lost 2 bases at V and 10 bases at J; junction bases unmatched: 13. Germline lookup yields CDR1 MNHEY and CDR2 SVGEGT. CDR3 length equals 16 residues.

The CDR3 sequence: CSASDRYNQPQHF. The CDR3 nucleotides are TGCAGTGCTAGTGACCGGTACAATCAGCCCCAGCATTTT. This chain connects TRBV20-1 to TRBJ1-5, with unresolved D. There are 13 residues in the CDR3. Germline lookup yields CDR1 DFQATT and CDR2 SNEGSKA (reference sequence). Trimming took 3 bases from V and 3 from J, leaving 9 bases between them.

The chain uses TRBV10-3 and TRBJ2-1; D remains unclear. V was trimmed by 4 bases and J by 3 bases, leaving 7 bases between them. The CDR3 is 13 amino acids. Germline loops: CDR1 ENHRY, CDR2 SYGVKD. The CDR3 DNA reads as TGTGCCATCAGTGTTTCAGGCTACAATGAGCAGTTCTTC. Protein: CAISVSGYNEQFF.

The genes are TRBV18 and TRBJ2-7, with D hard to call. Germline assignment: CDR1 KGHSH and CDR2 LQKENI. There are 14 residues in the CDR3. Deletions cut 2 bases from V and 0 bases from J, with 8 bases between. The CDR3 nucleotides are TGTGCCAGCTCACCAGTCGGCGGCTCCTACGAGCAGTACTTC. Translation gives CASSPVGGSYEQYF. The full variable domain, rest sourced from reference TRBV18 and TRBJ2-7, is NAGVMQNPRHLVRRRGQEARLRCSPMKGHSHVYWYRQLPEEGLKFMVYLQKENIIDESGMPKERFSAEFPKEGPSILRIQQVVRGDSAAYFCASSPVGGSYEQYFGPGTRLTVT.

Written as DNA, the CDR3 is TGCGCCAGCAGTGCACCGGGACTTTCCTACAATGAGCAGTTCTTC. Translation: CASSAPGLSYNEQFF. The chain carries TRBV10-2 and TRBJ2-1; perhaps TRBD2 as D (6 bases). V lost 4 bases and J 1 base, leaving 11 bases between the germline ends. CDR3 length: 15 residues. CDR1 and CDR2 from the germline V gene are WSHSY and SAAADI.

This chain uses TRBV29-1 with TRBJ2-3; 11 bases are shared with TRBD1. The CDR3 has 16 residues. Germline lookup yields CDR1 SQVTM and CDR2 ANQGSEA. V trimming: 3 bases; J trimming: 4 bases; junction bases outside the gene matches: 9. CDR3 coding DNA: TGCAGCGTTGAGGACAGGGGGCGCTTTTTGGCAGATACGCAGTATTTT. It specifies CSVEDRGRFLADTQYF.

This CDR3 is CASSLLTGSGYTF. The CDR3 DNA sequence: TGTGCCAGCAGTCTACTGACAGGGAGTGGCTACACCTTC. The chain recombines TRBV28 with TRBJ1-2; 7 bases agree with TRBD1. Germline V lookup: CDR1 MDHEN, CDR2 SYDVKM. This CDR3 is 13 amino acids long. Unmatched junction bases numbered 7, after V lost 5 bases and J lost 7 bases.

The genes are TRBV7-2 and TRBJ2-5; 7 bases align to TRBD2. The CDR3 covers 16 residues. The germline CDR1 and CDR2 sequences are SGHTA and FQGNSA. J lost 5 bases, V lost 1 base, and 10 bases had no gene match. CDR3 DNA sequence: TGTGCCAGCAGCTTAGGATATCTGCGGGGGTTGGAGACCCAGTACTTC. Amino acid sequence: CASSLGYLRGLETQYF.

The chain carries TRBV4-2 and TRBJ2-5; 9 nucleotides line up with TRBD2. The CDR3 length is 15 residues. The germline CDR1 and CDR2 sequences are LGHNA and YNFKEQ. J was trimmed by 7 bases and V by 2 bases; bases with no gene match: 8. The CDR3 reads CASSQRGRDSGTQYF. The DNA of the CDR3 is TGTGCCAGCAGCCAACGCGGGAGGGATTCAGGGACCCAGTACTTC.